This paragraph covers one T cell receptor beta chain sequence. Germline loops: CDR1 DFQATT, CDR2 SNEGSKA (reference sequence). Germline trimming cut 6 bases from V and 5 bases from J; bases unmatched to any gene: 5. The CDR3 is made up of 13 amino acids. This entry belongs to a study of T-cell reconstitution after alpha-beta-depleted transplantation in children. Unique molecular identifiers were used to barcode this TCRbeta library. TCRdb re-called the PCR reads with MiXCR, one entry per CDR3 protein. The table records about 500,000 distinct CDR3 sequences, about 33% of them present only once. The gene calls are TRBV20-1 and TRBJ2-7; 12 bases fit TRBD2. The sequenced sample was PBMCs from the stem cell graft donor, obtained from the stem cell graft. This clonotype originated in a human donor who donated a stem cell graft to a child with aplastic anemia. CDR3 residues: CSARLAGANEQYF. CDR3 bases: TGCAGTGCCCGACTAGCGGGAGCGAACGAGCAGTACTTC.